These T cell receptor beta chains were read from a single sample in a study of type 1 regulatory T cells. Via MiXCR, TCRdb re-called the reads, giving one row per CDR3 protein. The sample gives 90,000 to 100,000 distinct CDR3 sequences, roughly 28% of which show up once; around 2.2% is in the top ten. The sequenced material came from CD4+ T cells, either the whole sample or a sorted fraction (not recorded which). The receptor source for this set is a human donor in good health. CDR3s include the opening cysteine and the closing phenylalanine or tryptophan. The order of the fields is D gene, J gene, V gene, clone size, CDR3 protein, CDR3 DNA. The D gene is left open where the match is weak. Clone size is stated in some rows and not others, as once, few, many or a class when expanded.

D: NA; J: TRBJ2-5; V: TRBV6-5; size: NA; CDR3: CASSYGAGETQYF; DNA: TGTGCCAGCAGTTACGGGGCAGGAGAGACCCAGTACTTC
D: NA; J: TRBJ2-5; V: TRBV25-1; size: NA; CDR3: CASSEWGRGETQYF; DNA: TGTGCCAGCAGTGAATGGGGCAGGGGTGAGACCCAGTACTTC
D: NA; J: TRBJ1-6; V: TRBV20-1; size: NA; CDR3: CSAGGLEGSPLHF; DNA: TGCAGTGCCGGGGGCCTTGAAGGCTCACCCCTCCACTTT
D: NA; J: TRBJ2-2; V: TRBV2; size: few; CDR3: CASSSQGPNTGELFF; DNA: TGTGCCAGCAGTTCACAAGGTCCGAACACCGGGGAGCTGTTTTTT
D: TRBD1; J: TRBJ1-1; V: TRBV6-1; size: NA; CDR3: CASNFQGANTEAFF; DNA: TGCGCCTCCAACTTTCAGGGGGCTAACACTGAAGCTTTCTTT
D: NA; J: TRBJ2-7; V: TRBV12-3/TRBV12-4; size: NA; CDR3: CASSLVQGLVEQYF; DNA: TGTGCCAGCAGTTTAGTACAAGGGCTAGTTGAGCAGTACTTC
D: TRBD1; J: TRBJ2-3; V: TRBV7-6; size: NA; CDR3: CASSSGGDTQYF; DNA: TGTGCCAGCAGCTCAGGGGGAGATACGCAGTATTTT
D: NA; J: TRBJ2-1; V: TRBV24-1; size: few; CDR3: CATSDPDGDNEQFF; DNA: TGTGCCACCAGTGATCCCGACGGAGACAATGAGCAGTTCTTC
D: TRBD1; J: TRBJ2-1; V: TRBV20-1; size: few; CDR3: CSAYGARDRAGNEQFF; DNA: TGCAGTGCATACGGGGCCAGGGACAGGGCCGGGAATGAGCAGTTCTTC
D: NA; J: TRBJ2-3; V: TRBV5-1; size: NA; CDR3: CASSLRGVAADTQYF; DNA: TGCGCCAGCAGCTTGAGGGGCGTCGCCGCAGATACGCAGTATTTT
D: TRBD1; J: TRBJ2-5; V: TRBV28; size: NA; CDR3: CASSPGTGVVETQYF; DNA: TGTGCCAGCTCCCCCGGGACAGGGGTCGTAGAGACCCAGTACTTC
D: NA; J: TRBJ2-1; V: TRBV5-6; size: NA; CDR3: CASSRDPNGVHEQFF; DNA: TGTGCCAGCAGCCGGGACCCAAATGGGGTTCATGAGCAGTTCTTC
D: NA; J: TRBJ1-1; V: TRBV7-9; size: few; CDR3: CASSSDGNTEAFF; DNA: TGTGCCAGCAGCTCGGACGGAAACACTGAAGCTTTCTTT
D: TRBD2; J: TRBJ2-2; V: TRBV15; size: NA; CDR3: CATSRAGGRVGTGELFF; DNA: TGTGCCACCAGCAGAGCAGGCGGGAGGGTGGGCACCGGGGAGCTGTTTTTT
D: TRBD1; J: TRBJ2-1; V: TRBV7-3; size: NA; CDR3: CASSLPDRAEQFF; DNA: TGTGCCAGCAGCTTACCGGACAGGGCTGAGCAGTTCTTC
D: TRBD1; J: TRBJ2-2; V: TRBV29-1; size: NA; CDR3: CSVDAEGTGITGELFF; DNA: TGCAGCGTTGATGCAGAAGGGACAGGGATCACCGGGGAGCTGTTTTTT
D: NA; J: TRBJ1-2; V: TRBV5-5; size: NA; CDR3: CASSRAGTF; DNA: TGTGCCAGCAGCCGTGCTGGGACCTTC
D: NA; J: TRBJ1-5; V: TRBV12-3/TRBV12-4; size: NA; CDR3: CASSPRGGEGQPQHF; DNA: TGTGCCAGCAGTCCTCGGGGGGGGGAGGGTCAGCCCCAGCATTTT
D: NA; J: TRBJ2-1; V: TRBV5-1; size: NA; CDR3: CASNSGADNEQFF; DNA: TGCGCCAGCAACTCAGGGGCGGACAATGAGCAGTTCTTC
D: NA; J: TRBJ2-3; V: TRBV29-1; size: few; CDR3: CSVWSGQTQYF; DNA: TGCAGCGTTTGGTCAGGACAAACGCAGTATTTT
D: TRBD2; J: TRBJ2-6; V: TRBV2; size: few; CDR3: CASIFFQVGLAGGPPSGANVLTF; DNA: TGTGCCAGCATTTTTTTTCAGGTGGGACTAGCGGGAGGGCCACCATCTGGGGCCAACGTCCTGACTTTC
D: NA; J: TRBJ2-7; V: TRBV28; size: NA; CDR3: CASAGYEQYF; DNA: TGTGCCAGCGCCGGTTACGAGCAGTACTTC
D: NA; J: TRBJ1-3; V: TRBV19; size: few; CDR3: CATSAGNTIYF; DNA: TGTGCCACCTCGGCAGGAAACACCATATATTTT
D: TRBD2; J: TRBJ2-4; V: TRBV5-1; size: NA; CDR3: CASSAGLAGGPVIQYF; DNA: TGCGCCAGCAGCGCCGGACTAGCGGGAGGGCCTGTCATTCAGTACTTC
D: TRBD1; J: TRBJ2-2; V: TRBV5-1; size: few; CDR3: CASSFVGQASGELFF; DNA: TGCGCCAGCAGCTTCGTCGGACAGGCTAGCGGGGAGCTGTTTTTT
D: NA; J: TRBJ2-2; V: TRBV20-1; size: few; CDR3: CSANKGGGHTGELFF; DNA: TGCAGTGCAAATAAGGGGGGGGGTCACACCGGGGAGCTGTTTTTT
D: NA; J: TRBJ2-3; V: TRBV6-6; size: NA; CDR3: CASSYVASSASTDTQYF; DNA: TGTGCCAGCAGTTACGTGGCGTCCTCCGCTAGCACAGATACGCAGTATTTT
D: NA; J: TRBJ2-4; V: TRBV20-1; size: few; CDR3: CSARLLVDIQYF; DNA: TGCAGTGCTAGACTACTAGTTGACATTCAGTACTTC
D: NA; J: TRBJ2-3; V: TRBV12-3/TRBV12-4; size: NA; CDR3: CASRNPERYRSTDTQYF; DNA: TGTGCCAGCAGGAATCCCGAGAGGTACAGGAGCACAGATACGCAGTATTTT
D: TRBD1; J: TRBJ2-1; V: TRBV4-2; size: few; CDR3: CASSQEGTGVLNANNEQFF; DNA: TGTGCCAGCAGCCAAGAAGGGACAGGCGTATTGAACGCGAACAATGAGCAGTTCTTC
D: NA; J: TRBJ2-3; V: TRBV10-3; size: NA; CDR3: CAIKGDTDTQYF; DNA: TGTGCCATCAAAGGCGATACAGATACGCAGTATTTT
D: NA; J: TRBJ1-1; V: TRBV28; size: NA; CDR3: CASSFDQVSTEAFF; DNA: TGTGCCAGCAGTTTTGACCAGGTTAGCACTGAAGCTTTCTTT
D: NA; J: TRBJ2-2; V: TRBV28; size: NA; CDR3: CASSIRYRVGTGELFF; DNA: TGTGCCAGCAGTATCCGATACAGGGTTGGCACCGGGGAGCTGTTTTTT
D: NA; J: TRBJ1-6; V: TRBV12-3/TRBV12-4; size: once; CDR3: CASSFGNSPLHF; DNA: TGTGCCAGCAGTTTCGGGAATTCACCCCTCCACTTT
D: NA; J: TRBJ2-1; V: TRBV20-1; size: NA; CDR3: CSATKGGANEQFF; DNA: TGCAGTGCTACGAAGGGGGGAGCAAATGAGCAGTTCTTC
D: NA; J: TRBJ2-3; V: TRBV4-1; size: NA; CDR3: CASSQGFGTDTQYF; DNA: TGCGCCAGCAGCCAAGGGTTCGGCACAGATACGCAGTATTTT
D: TRBD2; J: TRBJ2-1; V: TRBV7-2; size: NA; CDR3: CASSGPRLGTSGNNEQFF; DNA: TGTGCCAGCAGCGGACCCCGACTCGGGACTAGCGGAAACAATGAGCAGTTCTTC
D: NA; J: TRBJ1-2; V: TRBV14; size: NA; CDR3: CASSPLIGGGYGYTF; DNA: TGTGCCAGCAGCCCCCTCATCGGGGGGGGCTATGGCTACACCTTC
D: NA; J: TRBJ2-2; V: TRBV7-7; size: NA; CDR3: CASSPSGVRDGELFF; DNA: TGTGCCAGCAGCCCTTCCGGGGTTCGTGACGGGGAGCTGTTTTTT
D: NA; J: TRBJ2-3; V: TRBV21-1; size: few; CDR3: CASSYGRDTQYF; DNA: TGTGCCAGCAGCTACGGACGGGATACGCAGTATTTT
D: NA; J: TRBJ2-5; V: TRBV6-6; size: few; CDR3: CASSYSTRQETQYF; DNA: TGTGCCAGCAGTTACTCGACTCGACAAGAGACCCAGTACTTC
D: TRBD2; J: TRBJ2-1; V: TRBV15; size: many; CDR3: CATSRARGSQGLAGGPDEQFF; DNA: TGTGCCACCAGCAGAGCCCGGGGATCCCAGGGACTAGCGGGAGGGCCGGATGAGCAGTTCTTC
D: TRBD2; J: TRBJ2-3; V: TRBV7-2; size: few; CDR3: CASSLDPKRETSTDTQYF; DNA: TGTGCCAGCAGCTTAGACCCCAAGCGGGAGACCAGCACAGATACGCAGTATTTT
D: TRBD1; J: TRBJ2-1; V: TRBV5-1; size: few; CDR3: CASSLGTGGQFSYNEQFF; DNA: TGCGCCAGCAGCTTGGGGACAGGGGGTCAGTTCTCCTACAATGAGCAGTTCTTC
D: TRBD2; J: TRBJ2-7; V: TRBV19; size: NA; CDR3: CASSKLAGGTDEQYF; DNA: TGTGCCAGTAGTAAACTAGCGGGAGGGACGGACGAGCAGTACTTC